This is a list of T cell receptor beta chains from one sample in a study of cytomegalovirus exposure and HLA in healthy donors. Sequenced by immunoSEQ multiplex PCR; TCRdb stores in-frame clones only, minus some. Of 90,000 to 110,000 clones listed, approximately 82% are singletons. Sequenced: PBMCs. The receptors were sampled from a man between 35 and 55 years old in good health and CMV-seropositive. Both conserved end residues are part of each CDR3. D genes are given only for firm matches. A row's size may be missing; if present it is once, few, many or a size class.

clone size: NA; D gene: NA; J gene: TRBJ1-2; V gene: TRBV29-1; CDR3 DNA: TGCAGCGTTGGGTCAGAAAACTATGGCTACACCTTC; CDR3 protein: CSVGSENYGYTF
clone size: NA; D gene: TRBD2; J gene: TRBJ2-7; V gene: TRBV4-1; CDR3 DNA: TGCGCCAGCAGCCAACTAGCGGGCCCCTACGAGCAGTACTTC; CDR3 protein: CASSQLAGPYEQYF
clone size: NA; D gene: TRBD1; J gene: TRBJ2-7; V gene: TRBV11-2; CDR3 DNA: TGTGCCAGCAGCTTACAGCCAGGGGGCTCCTACGAGCAGTACTTC; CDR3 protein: CASSLQPGGSYEQYF
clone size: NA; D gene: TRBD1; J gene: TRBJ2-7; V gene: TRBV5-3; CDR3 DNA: TGTGCCAGAAGCGTCCCTAGGGACAGGGCAAGCGAGCAGTACTTC; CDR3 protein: CARSVPRDRASEQYF
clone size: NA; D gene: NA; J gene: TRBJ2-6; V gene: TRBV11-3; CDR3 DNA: TGTGCCAGCAGCTTAACGTGGGGAGGCCCTCGCCATGGTGGGGCCAACGTCCTGACTTTC; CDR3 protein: CASSLTWGGPRHGGANVLTF
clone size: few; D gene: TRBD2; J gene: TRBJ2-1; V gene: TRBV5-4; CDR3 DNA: TGTGCCAGCAGCTCGACTAGCGGGAGATGGGATGAGCAGTTCTTC; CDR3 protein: CASSSTSGRWDEQFF
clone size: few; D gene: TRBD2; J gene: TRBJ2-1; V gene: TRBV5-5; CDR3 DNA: TGTGCCAGCAGCGGGGCTAGCGGGATTTCCTACAATGAGCAGTTCTTC; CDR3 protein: CASSGASGISYNEQFF
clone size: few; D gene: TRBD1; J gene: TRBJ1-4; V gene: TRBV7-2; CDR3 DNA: TGTGCCAGCAGCTTAGTTGCGGGACAGAATGAAAAACTGTTTTTT; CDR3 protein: CASSLVAGQNEKLFF
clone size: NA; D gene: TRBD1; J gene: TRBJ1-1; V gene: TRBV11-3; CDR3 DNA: TGTGCCAGCAGCTTATTTGGACAGGACACTGAAGCTTTCTTT; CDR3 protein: CASSLFGQDTEAFF
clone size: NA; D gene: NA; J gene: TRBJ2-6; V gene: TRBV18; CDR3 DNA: TGTGCCAGCTCACCCGGGGTTGGGGCCAACGTCCTGACTTTC; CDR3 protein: CASSPGVGANVLTF
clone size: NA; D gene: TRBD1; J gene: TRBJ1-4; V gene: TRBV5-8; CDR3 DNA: TGTGCCAGCAGCTTGTCCAGGGGGCTTCGTGAAAAACTGTTTTTT; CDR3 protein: CASSLSRGLREKLFF
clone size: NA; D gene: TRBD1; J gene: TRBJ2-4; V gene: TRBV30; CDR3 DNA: TGTGCCTGGAGTCAGACAGGGGGGAACAGTCAGTACTTC; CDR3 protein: CAWSQTGGNSQYF
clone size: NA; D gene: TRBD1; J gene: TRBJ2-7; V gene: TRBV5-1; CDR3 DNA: TGCGCCAGCAGCGGGGGTCCAGGGGGCTCCTACGAGCAGTACTTC; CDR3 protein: CASSGGPGGSYEQYF
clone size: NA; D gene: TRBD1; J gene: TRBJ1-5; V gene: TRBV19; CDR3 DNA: TGTGCCAGTAGTCCACTCCGGGACAGGTTTAATCAGCCCCAGCATTTT; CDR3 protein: CASSPLRDRFNQPQHF
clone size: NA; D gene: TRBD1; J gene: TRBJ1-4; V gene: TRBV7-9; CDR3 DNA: TGTGCCAGCAGCCTCAGGACAGGGACGAATGAAAAACTGTTTTTT; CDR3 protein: CASSLRTGTNEKLFF
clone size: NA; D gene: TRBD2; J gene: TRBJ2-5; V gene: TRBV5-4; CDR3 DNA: TGTGCCAGCAGCTGGGGACTAGCGGGGGGCGACCAAGAGACCCAGTACTTC; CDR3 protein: CASSWGLAGGDQETQYF
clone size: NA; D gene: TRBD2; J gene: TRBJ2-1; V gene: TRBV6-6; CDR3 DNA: TGTGCCAGCAGCACGACTAGCGGAAACTACAATGAGCAGTTCTTC; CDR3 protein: CASSTTSGNYNEQFF
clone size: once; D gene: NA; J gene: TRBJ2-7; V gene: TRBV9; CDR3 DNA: TGTGCCAGCAGCGGCGAAGACTCGCCCTACGAGCAGTACTTC; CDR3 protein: CASSGEDSPYEQYF
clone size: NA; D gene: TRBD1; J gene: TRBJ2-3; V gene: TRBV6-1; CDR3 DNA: TGTGCCAGCAGGGGACGACAGGGAAGTACAGATACGCAGTATTTT; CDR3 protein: CASRGRQGSTDTQYF
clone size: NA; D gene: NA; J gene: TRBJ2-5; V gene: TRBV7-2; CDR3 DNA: TGTGCCAGCAGCTTCAGGGGAGAGACCCAGTACTTC; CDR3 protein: CASSFRGETQYF
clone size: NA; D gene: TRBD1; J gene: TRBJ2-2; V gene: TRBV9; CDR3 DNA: TGTGCCAGCAGCCGGACAGGGGCAAACACCGGGGAGCTGTTTTTT; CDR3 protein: CASSRTGANTGELFF
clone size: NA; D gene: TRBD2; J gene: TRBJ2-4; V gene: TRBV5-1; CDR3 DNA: TGCGCCAGCAGCCTGGAATCGGGAGGGCCGACGAACATTCAGTACTTC; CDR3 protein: CASSLESGGPTNIQYF
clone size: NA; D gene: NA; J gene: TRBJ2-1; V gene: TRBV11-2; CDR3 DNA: TGTGCCAGCAGCTTGACAAGGCCCCCTCTGGAGCAGTTCTTC; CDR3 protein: CASSLTRPPLEQFF
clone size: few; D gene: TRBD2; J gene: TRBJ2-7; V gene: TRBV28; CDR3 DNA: TGTGCCGGCTCGGCGGGAGAAAGAGAGCAGTACTTC; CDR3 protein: CAGSAGEREQYF
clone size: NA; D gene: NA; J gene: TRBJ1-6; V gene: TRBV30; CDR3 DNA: TGTGCCTGGTCCCCGGAGGGAGGGGTAGTTTCACCCCTCCACTTT; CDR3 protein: CAWSPEGGVVSPLHF
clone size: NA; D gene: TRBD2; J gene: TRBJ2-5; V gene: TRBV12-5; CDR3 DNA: TGTGCTAGTGGTTTGACCCGGGGGGGTTTCCCATTCCAGGAGACCCAGTACTTC; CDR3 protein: CASGLTRGGFPFQETQYF
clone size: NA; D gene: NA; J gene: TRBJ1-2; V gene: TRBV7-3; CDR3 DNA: TGTGCCAGCAGCTCAGCGCCCGGACAGAAGGATGGCTACACCTTC; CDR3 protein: CASSSAPGQKDGYTF
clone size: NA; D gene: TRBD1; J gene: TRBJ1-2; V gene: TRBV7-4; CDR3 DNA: TGTGCCAGCAGCTTCCGACAGGGGGTTAAAGGCTACACCTTC; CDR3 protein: CASSFRQGVKGYTF
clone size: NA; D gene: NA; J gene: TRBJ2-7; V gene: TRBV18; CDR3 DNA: TGTGCCAGCTCACCAAGTTGGAGGGCGGGAGAGCAGTACTTC; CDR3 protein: CASSPSWRAGEQYF
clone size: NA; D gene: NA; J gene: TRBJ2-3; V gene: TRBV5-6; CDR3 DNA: TGTGCCAGCAGCTCGGACAGCCAGGCCACAGATACGCAGTATTTT; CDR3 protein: CASSSDSQATDTQYF
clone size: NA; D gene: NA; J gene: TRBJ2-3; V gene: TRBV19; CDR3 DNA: TGTGCCAGTAGTATAGATCCGACAGGCACGCAGTATTTT; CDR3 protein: CASSIDPTGTQYF
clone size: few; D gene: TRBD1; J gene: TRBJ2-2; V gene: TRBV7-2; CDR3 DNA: TGTGCCAGCAGCTCGACAGGGGCGGGCACCGGGGAGCTGTTTTTT; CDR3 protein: CASSSTGAGTGELFF
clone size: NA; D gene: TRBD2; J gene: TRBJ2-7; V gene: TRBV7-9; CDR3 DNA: TGTGCCAGCAGCTTACGACCAAGCGGGGGGGCTTACGAGCAGTACTTC; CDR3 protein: CASSLRPSGGAYEQYF
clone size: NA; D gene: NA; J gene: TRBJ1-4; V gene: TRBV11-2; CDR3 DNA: TGTGCCAGCAGCTCCGGTCTGGCAGGGGTGGGTGAAAAACTGTTTTTT; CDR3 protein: CASSSGLAGVGEKLFF
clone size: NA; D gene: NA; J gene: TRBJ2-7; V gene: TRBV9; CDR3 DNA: TGTGCCAGCAGCCCGGTGGACAGAGCCTACGAGCAGTACTTC; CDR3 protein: CASSPVDRAYEQYF
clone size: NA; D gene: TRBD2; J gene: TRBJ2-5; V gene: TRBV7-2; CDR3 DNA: TGTGCCAGCAGCTTAAATGTGGTAGCGGGGAGCCAAGAGACCCAGTACTTC; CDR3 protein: CASSLNVVAGSQETQYF
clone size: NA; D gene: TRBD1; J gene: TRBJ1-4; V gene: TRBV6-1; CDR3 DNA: TGTGCCAGCAGTGAACCCGGGACAGCGCAGGGAAAACTGTTTTTT; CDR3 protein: CASSEPGTAQGKLFF
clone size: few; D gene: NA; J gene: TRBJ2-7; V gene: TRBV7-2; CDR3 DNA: TGTGCCAGCAGCTTAGTCGGTATCGACGAGCAGTACTTC; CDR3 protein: CASSLVGIDEQYF
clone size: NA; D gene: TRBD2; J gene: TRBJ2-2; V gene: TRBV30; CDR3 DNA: TGTGCCTGGAGTCCGGGACTAGCGGTTGACACCGGGGAGCTGTTTTTT; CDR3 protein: CAWSPGLAVDTGELFF
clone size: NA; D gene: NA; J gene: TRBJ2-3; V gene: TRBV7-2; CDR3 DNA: TGTGCCAGCAGCTTTAGAGGGCCAGATACGCAGTATTTT; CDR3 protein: CASSFRGPDTQYF
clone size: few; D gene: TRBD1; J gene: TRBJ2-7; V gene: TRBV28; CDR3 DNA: TGTGCCAGCAGTTCAGGACAGGCGTTTCCCTACGAGCAGTACTTC; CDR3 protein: CASSSGQAFPYEQYF
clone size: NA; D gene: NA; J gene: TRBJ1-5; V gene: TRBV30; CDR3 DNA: TGTGCCTGGACTCGGGTAAGGAGCAATCAGCCCCAGCATTTT; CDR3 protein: CAWTRVRSNQPQHF
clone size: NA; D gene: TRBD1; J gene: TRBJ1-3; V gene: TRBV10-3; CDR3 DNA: TGTGCCATCAGGTCCTCGGACAGGGGAAACACCATATATTTT; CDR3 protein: CAIRSSDRGNTIYF
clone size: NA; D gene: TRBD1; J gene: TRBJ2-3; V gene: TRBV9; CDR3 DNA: TGTGCCAGCAGCCCCAGGGGCAGGGGGCGCCCAGATACGCAGTATTTT; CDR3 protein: CASSPRGRGRPDTQYF
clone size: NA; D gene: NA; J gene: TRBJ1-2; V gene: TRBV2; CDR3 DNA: TGTGCCAGCAGTGAAGCAAGCGGGAATGCAAATTATGGCTACACCTTC; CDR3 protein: CASSEASGNANYGYTF
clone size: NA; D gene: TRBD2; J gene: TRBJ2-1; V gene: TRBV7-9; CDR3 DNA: TGTGCCAGCAGCTTTAGCGGGAACCTCTTCTTC; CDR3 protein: CASSFSGNLFF
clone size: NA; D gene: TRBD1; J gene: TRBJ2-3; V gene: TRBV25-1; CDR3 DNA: TGTGCCAGCAGTGGGGACAGGGGAAGCACAGATACGCAGTATTTT; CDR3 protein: CASSGDRGSTDTQYF
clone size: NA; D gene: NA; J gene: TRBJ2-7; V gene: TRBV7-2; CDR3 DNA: TGTGCCAGCAGCTTAAACTTTTACGAGCAGTACTTC; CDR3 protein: CASSLNFYEQYF
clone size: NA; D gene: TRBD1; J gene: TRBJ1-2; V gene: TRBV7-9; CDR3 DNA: TGTGCCAGCAGCTTCACCAGGGGGCTTTCGAACGACTATGGCTACACCTTC; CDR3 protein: CASSFTRGLSNDYGYTF
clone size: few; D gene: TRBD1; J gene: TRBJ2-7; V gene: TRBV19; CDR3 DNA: TGTGCCAGTAGTACCGCTAGGACAGGGAAGGGCCTTTACGAGCAGTACTTC; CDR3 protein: CASSTARTGKGLYEQYF
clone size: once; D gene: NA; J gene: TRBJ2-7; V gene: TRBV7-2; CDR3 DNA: TGTGCCAGCAGCAGTCTAGAGTTCTACGAGCAGTACTTC; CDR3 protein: CASSSLEFYEQYF
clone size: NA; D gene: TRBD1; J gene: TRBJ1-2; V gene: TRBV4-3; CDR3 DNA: TGCGCCAGCAGCGGAAGCGGGACAGGGGGTACCTATGGCTACACCTTC; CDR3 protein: CASSGSGTGGTYGYTF
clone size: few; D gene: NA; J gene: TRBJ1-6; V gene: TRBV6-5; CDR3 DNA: TGTGCCAGCAGTTACGGGAGCTCCTATAATTCACCCCTCCACTTT; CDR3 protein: CASSYGSSYNSPLHF
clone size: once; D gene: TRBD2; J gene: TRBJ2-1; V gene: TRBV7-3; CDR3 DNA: TGTGCCAGCAGCTCGGGACTAGCGGGAGGGGGGCCTTACAATGAGCAGTTCTTC; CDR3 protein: CASSSGLAGGGPYNEQFF
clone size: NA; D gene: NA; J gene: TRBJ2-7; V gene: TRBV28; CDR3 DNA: TGTGCCAGCAGTCCCTTGAGGGCCTACGAGCAGTACTTC; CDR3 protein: CASSPLRAYEQYF
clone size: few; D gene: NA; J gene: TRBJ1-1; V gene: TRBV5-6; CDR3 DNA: TGTGCCAGCAGCTGGGTGACAGGGAACACTGAAGCTTTCTTT; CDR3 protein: CASSWVTGNTEAFF
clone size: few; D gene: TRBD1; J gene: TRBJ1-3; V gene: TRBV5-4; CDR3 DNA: TGTGCCAGCAGCTTGCAGGGGGTTGGAAACACCATATATTTT; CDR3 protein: CASSLQGVGNTIYF
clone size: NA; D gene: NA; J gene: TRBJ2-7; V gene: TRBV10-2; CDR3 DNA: TGCGCCAGCAGCGTCCAGGGCTCCTACGAGCAGTACTTC; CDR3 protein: CASSVQGSYEQYF
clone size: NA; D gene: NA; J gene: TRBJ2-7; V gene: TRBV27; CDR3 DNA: TGTGCCAGCAGTTTACAGGGCCCTTCCTACGAGCAGTACTTC; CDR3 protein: CASSLQGPSYEQYF
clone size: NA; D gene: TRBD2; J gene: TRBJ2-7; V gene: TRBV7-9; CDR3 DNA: TGTGCCAGCAGCCCCCGGACTAGCGGGGGCTACGAGCAGTACTTC; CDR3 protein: CASSPRTSGGYEQYF